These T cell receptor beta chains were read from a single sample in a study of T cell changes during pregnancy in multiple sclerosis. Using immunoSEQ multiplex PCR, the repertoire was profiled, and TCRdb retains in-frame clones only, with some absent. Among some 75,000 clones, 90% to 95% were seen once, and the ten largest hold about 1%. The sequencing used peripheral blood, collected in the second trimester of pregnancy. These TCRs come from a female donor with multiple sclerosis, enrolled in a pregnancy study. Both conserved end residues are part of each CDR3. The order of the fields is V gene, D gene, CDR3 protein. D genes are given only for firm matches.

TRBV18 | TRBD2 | CASSPLTSGNEQFF
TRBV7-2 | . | CASSLRGGTGMGREFF
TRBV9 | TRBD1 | CASSVRDSDSGNTIYF
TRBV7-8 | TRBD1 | CASRRQGTTGELFF
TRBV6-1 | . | CASSELAESYNEQFF
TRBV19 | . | CASLRGAGAYGYTF
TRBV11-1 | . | CASSFWAQEAFF
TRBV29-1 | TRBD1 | CSVEDRVGYTF
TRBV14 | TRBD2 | CASSLTSGRVTDTQYF
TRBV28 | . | CASSFLETQYF
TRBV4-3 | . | CASSQEVGSTEAFF
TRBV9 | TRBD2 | CASSVQSGGLAGELFF
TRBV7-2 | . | CASSLLTETQYF
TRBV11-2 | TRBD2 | CASSSSGSRSANIQYF
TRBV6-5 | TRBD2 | CASSPSGIAYEQYF
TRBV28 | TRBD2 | CASSPPTSGRAYNEQFF
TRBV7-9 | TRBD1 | CASRVSWEDRDYGYTF
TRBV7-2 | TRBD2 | CASSLALFGLAYNEQFF
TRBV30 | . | CAWTGAGNTIYF
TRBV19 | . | CASSTGTGGTEAFF
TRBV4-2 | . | CASSQGRGGNYGYTF
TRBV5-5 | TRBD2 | CASSLLAGGTDTQYF
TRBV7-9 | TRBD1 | CASSPGTGEYSNQPQHF
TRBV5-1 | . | CASSLMASEQETQYF
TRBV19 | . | CASSVRLTDSIQYF
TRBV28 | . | CASSTQRVPSGNTIYF
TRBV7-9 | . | CASSSAGISYEQYF
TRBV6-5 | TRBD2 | CASSYSASGGRNTQYF
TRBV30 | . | CAWSGSRSRGTSGNTIYF
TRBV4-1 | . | CASSHLAEKNTGELFF
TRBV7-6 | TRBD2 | CASSLVRLAGTDTQYF
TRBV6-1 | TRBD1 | CASSPRTTGDEQYF
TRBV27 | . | CAIANPYNEQFF
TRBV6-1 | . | CASSELPGGRGETQYF
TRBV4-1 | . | CASSQEISVIYEQYF
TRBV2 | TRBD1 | CASRLDRGSPEAFF
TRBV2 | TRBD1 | CASSRDRGSYEQYF
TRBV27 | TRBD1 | CASRYTGANNQPQHF
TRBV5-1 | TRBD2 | CASSLGTSGSYNEQFF
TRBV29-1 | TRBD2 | CSVIATGGGETQYF
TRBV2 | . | CASSEPGDFYEQYF
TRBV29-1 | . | CSIVDRTNEKLFF
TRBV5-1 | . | CASTQRPGAYNEQFF
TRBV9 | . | CASSVTTYGYEQYF